Listed here is a single TCR beta chain. The sample comes from a study of T cells in Graves' hyperthyroidism and ophthalmopathy. Newly diagnosed hyperthyroidism patients aged 18 to 65 years had disease lasting under 2 months. Germline V gives CDR1 SGDLS, CDR2 YYNGEE. CDR3 size: 14 residues. V lost 6 bases to trimming and J lost 0 bases, with 12 bases between them. Researchers amplified the TCR beta CDR3 regions from RNA transcripts. First-round RT-PCR with HTBI primers amplified the TCR CDR3 region. One entry per CDR3 protein, called by TCRdb with MiXCR from the multiplex PCR reads. The repertoire holds about 680,000 distinct CDR3 sequences, with under 45% as singletons.

This clonotype was sampled from a woman aged 40 to 55 with Graves' hyperthyroidism. The V gene is TRBV9, the J gene TRBJ1-2; D possibly corresponds to TRBD1 (5 bases). Sequenced input: blood. CDR3 sequence reads: CASKVLGPNYGYTF. CDR3 sequence (DNA): TGTGCCAGCAAAGTTCTGGGGCCTAACTATGGCTACACCTTC.